This TCR beta chain was found in a study of cytomegalovirus exposure and HLA in healthy donors (dated by TCRdb to 2015 to 2018). In terms of the full investigation: According to a later analysis, one platform produced both the roughly 130 validation repertoires and the 550 to 800 repertoires of the first cohort. The study aimed to test whether cataloging public T cell receptors could reveal signatures of past pathogen exposure. A separate validation cohort of roughly 130 different subjects was used in addition to the 666-subject first cohort. High-throughput TCR immunosequencing, statistical association of individual TCRs with disease status, and machine learning were combined to predict cytomegalovirus infection status. General study outcomes and caveats: A later analysis had no HLA typing for the validation cohort, so co-occurrence there was scored across all 120 repertoires. A later analysis found that TCRs clustered in the first cohort also tended to co-occur in the 120 validation repertoires, with just under 95% of cluster scores above 0. Across donors, most TCR sequences were observed very rarely, whereas some public TCRs were present in many individuals. The authors suggested that the approach could potentially be generalized to other disease states and immunological phenotypes. The study gave a list of some 150 TCR beta chains associated with cytomegalovirus. Cytomegalovirus status was reported to be diagnosed by the classifier with high specificity and sensitivity in both the original and validation cohorts. A few of the identified cytomegalovirus-associated TCR beta chains were confirmed in vitro to be specific for cytomegalovirus antigens.

From the cysteine through the phenylalanine, the CDR3 covers 14 amino acids. The sequence is cut down to CDR3 DNA, 42 bases in frame from base 1. From a lookup of the germline V gene, CDR1 and CDR2 are SGHRS and YFSETQ. Trimming accounts for 4 bases at V and 6 bases at J, while the number of junction bases matched to no gene is 10. Donors formed part of the validation cohort, which comprised 120 subjects and was distinct from the first cohort of roughly 600 subjects. Receptors were amplified or captured by the immunoSEQ multiplex PCR assay. Under the source paper's analysis protocol: To diagnose cytomegalovirus status from the catalog of TCR beta chain sequences, a statistical classification framework was built. TCRdb re-hosts the immuneACCESS table, in-frame sequences only. Its copies lack some clones; in the studies checked, an unresolved V gene accounts for under half of them, and the cause for the rest is not known. V, J and clone size are those of that table, while D and trimming were read from the DNA. This sample is represented by hundreds of thousands of clones; more than 85% of them were singletons. The ten largest make up about 12% of the sample.

Points on this clone: Which antigen it targets is not known. Nothing much larger sits one base from this clone, and base qualities are not available.

The chain was built from TRBV5-1 and TRBJ2-7, with 7 junctional bases fitting TRBD1. Sequenced: PBMCs. The sequence came from a man aged 18 to 35 in good health and CMV-seropositive. The CDR3 reads as follows: CASSHGQAGGEQYF. At the DNA level, the sequence is TGCGCCAGCAGCCACGGACAGGCCGGAGGCGAGCAGTACTTC.